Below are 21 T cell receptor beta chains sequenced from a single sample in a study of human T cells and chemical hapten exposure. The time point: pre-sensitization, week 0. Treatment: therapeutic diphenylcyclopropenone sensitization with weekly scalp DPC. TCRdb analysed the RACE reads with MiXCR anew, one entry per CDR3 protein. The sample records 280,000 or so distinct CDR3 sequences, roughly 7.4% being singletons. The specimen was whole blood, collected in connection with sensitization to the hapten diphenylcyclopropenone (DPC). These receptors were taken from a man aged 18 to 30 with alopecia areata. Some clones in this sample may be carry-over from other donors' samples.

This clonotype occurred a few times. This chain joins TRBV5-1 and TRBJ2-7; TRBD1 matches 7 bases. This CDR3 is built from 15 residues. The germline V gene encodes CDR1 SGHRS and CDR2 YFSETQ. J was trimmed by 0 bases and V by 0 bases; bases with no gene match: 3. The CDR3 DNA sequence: TGCGCCAGCAGCTTGGCTTCAGGGGGCTCCTACGAGCAGTACGTC. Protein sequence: CASSLASGGSYEQYV.

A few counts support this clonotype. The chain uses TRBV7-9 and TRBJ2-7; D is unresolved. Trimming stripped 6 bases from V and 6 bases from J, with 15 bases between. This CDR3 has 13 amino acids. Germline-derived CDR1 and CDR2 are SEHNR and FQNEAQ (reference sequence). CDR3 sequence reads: CASRPNSWGEQYF. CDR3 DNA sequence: TGTGCCAGCAGGCCTAACAGTTGGGGCGAGCAGTACTTC.

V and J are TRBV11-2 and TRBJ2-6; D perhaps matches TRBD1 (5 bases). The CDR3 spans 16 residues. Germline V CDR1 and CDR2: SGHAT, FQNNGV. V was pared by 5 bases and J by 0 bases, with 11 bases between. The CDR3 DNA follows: TGTGCCAGCAGCGCTATTACAGGCTCTGGGGCCAACGTCCTGACTTTC. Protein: CASSAITGSGANVLTF.

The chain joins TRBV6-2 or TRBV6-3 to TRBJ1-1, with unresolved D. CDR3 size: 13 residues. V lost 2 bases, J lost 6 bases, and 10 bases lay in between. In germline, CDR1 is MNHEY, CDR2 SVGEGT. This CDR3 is CASSYLVSAEAFF. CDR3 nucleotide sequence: TGTGCCAGCAGTTACCTTGTCAGCGCTGAAGCTTTCTTT.

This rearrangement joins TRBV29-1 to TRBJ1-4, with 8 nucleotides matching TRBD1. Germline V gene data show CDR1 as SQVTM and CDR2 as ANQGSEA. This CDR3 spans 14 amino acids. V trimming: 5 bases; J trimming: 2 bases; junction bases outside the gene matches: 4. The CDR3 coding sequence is TGCAGCGTTTACACAGGGGGTACTAATGAAAAACTGTTTTTT. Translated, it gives CSVYTGGTNEKLFF.

This CDR3 reads CSAITSGESTDTQYF. The CDR3 nucleotides are TGCAGTGCGATCACTAGCGGGGAGAGCACAGATACGCAGTATTTT. The V gene is TRBV20-1, the J gene TRBJ2-3; 10 positions agree with TRBD2. Germline V gene sequence: CDR1 DFQATT, CDR2 SNEGSKA (reference sequence). V lost 6 bases and J lost 0; bases outside the gene matches: 6. CDR3 size: 15 residues.

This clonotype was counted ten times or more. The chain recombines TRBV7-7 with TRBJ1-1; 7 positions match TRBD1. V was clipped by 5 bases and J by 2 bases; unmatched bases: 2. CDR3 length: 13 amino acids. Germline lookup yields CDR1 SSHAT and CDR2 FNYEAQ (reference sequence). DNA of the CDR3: TGTGCCAGCAGCCGGGACAGTAACACTGAAGCTTTCTTT. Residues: CASSRDSNTEAFF.

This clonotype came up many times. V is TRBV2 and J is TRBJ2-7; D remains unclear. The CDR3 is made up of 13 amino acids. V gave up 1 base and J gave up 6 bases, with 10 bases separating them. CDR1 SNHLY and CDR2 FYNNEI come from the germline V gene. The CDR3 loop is CASSEEVRAEQYF. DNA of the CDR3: TGTGCCAGCAGTGAAGAAGTCCGGGCCGAGCAGTACTTC.

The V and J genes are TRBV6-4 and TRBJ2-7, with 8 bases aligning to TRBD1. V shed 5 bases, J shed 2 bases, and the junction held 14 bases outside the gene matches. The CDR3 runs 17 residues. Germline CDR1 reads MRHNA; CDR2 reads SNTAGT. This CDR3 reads CASSQGAPGTGTYEQYF. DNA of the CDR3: TGTGCCAGCAGTCAGGGGGCCCCCGGGACGGGTACCTACGAGCAGTACTTC.

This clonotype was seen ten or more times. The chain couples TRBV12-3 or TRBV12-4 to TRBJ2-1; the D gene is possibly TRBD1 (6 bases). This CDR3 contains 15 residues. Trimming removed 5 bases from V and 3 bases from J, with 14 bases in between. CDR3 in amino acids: CASSLRDTFYNEQFF. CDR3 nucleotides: TGTGCCAGCAGTCTCCGGGACACGTTCTACAATGAGCAGTTCTTC.

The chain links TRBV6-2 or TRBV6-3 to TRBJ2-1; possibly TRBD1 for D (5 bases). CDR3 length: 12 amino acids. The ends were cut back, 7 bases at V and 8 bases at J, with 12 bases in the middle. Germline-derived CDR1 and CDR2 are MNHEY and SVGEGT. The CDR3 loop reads CASNGARYEQFF. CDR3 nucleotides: TGTGCCAGCAATGGGGCTCGCTATGAGCAGTTCTTC.

CDR3 bases: TGCGCCAGCTGGTACGCTAGGGAGACCCAGTACTTC. Translated: CASWYARETQYF. The V call is TRBV5-1, the J call TRBJ2-5; D is undetermined. Germline V gives CDR1 SGHRS, CDR2 YFSETQ. V was pared by 7 bases and J by 5 bases, with 12 bases between. CDR3 length equals 12 residues.

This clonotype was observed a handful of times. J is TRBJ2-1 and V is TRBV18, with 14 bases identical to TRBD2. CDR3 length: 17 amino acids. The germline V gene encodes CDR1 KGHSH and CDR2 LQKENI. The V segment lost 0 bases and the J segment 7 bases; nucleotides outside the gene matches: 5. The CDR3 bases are TGTGCCAGCTCACCACCCGGACTAGCGGGGGGTGGGAATGAGCAGTTCTTC. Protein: CASSPPGLAGGGNEQFF. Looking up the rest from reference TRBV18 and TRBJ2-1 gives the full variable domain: NAGVMQNPRHLVRRRGQEARLRCSPMKGHSHVYWYRQLPEEGLKFMVYLQKENIIDESGMPKERFSAEFPKEGPSILRIQQVVRGDSAAYFCASSPPGLAGGGNEQFFGPGTRLTVL.

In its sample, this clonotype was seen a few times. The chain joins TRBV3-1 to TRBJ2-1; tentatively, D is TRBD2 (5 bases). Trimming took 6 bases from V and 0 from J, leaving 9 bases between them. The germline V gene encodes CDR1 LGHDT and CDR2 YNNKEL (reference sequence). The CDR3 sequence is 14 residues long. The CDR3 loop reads CASRDAGSYNEQFF. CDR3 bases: TGTGCCAGCAGGGACGCGGGCTCCTACAATGAGCAGTTCTTC.

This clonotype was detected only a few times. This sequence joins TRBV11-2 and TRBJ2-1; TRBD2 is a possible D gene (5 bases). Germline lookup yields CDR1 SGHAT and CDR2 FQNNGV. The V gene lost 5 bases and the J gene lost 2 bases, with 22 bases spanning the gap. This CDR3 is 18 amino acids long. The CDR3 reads CASSRGPVPGGPYNEQFF. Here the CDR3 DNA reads TGTGCCAGCAGCCGCGGGCCGGTACCAGGAGGTCCCTACAATGAGCAGTTCTTC.

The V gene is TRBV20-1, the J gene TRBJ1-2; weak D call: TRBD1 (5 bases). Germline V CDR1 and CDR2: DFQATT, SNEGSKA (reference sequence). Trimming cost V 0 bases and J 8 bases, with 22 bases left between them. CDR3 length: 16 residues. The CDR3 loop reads CSARDIGREGIYGYTF. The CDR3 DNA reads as TGCAGTGCTAGAGATATCGGCAGGGAGGGGATTTACGGCTACACCTTC.

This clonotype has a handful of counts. Written as DNA, the CDR3 is TGCGCCAGCAGCCCTGGTGGCAGGGAGGTTAATGAAAAACTGTTTTTT. Translating gives CASSPGGREVNEKLFF. The chain combines TRBV5-1 with TRBJ1-4, with D possibly TRBD1 on 5 matching bases. CDR1 is SGHRS and CDR2 is YFSETQ in the germline V gene. The CDR3 is 16 amino acids. Between the trimmed V and J ends, which lost 4 bases and 4 bases, there was a span of 17 bases.

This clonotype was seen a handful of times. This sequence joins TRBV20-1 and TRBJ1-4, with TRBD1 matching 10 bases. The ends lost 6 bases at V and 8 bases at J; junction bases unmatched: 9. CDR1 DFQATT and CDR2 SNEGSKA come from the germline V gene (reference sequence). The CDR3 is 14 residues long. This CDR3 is CSAPTGQGTEKLFF. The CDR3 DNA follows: TGCAGTGCCCCGACGGGACAGGGGACGGAAAAACTGTTTTTT.

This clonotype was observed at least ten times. DNA of the CDR3: TGTGCCAGCGCTCCGACAGGGGGCCTAACTTACTATGGCTACACCTTC. It yields the protein CASAPTGGLTYYGYTF. The chain combines TRBV28 with TRBJ1-2, with 10 bases that match TRBD1. The CDR3 loop spans 16 amino acids. With 8 bases clipped from V and 3 bases from J, the junction kept 12 bases outside the gene matches. CDR1 MDHEN and CDR2 SYDVKM come from the germline V gene.

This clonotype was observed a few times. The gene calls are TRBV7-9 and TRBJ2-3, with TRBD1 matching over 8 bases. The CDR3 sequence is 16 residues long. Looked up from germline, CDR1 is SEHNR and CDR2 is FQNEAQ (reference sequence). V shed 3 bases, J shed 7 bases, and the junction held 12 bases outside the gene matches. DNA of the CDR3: TGTGCCAGCAGCTTGGGGGTGAGGACAGGGTATCATACGCAGTATTTT. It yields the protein CASSLGVRTGYHTQYF.

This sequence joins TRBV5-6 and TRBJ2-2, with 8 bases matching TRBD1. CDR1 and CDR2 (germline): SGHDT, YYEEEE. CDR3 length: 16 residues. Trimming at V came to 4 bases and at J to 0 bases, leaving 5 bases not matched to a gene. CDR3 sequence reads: CASSPADRANTGELFF. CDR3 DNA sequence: TGTGCCAGCAGCCCGGCGGACAGGGCGAACACCGGGGAGCTGTTTTTT.